This T cell receptor beta chain was found in a study of CD8+ T cells in alopecia areata. Germline-derived CDR1 and CDR2 are SGHRS and YFSETQ. The CDR3 covers 16 residues. V trimming: 5 bases; J trimming: 8 bases; junction bases outside the gene matches: 13. This clone was counted a few times. RNA, once extracted, was reverse transcribed into cDNA for use as the sequencing template. Repertoires were generated with immunoSEQ multiplex PCR, while TCRdb's copy carries only in-frame clones and drops some. The sample shows some 110,000 clones, around two fifths of them seen only once. The V and J genes are TRBV5-1 and TRBJ2-6; 7 bases match TRBD1. This TCR was sampled from a human donor with alopecia areata. Sequencing was carried out using CD4+ T cells sorted from blood. For the CDR3, the DNA is TGCGCCAGCAGTTATTCGCCGACAGGGCAGCCCAACGTCCTGACTTTC. Translating it yields CASSYSPTGQPNVLTF.